This T cell receptor (beta chain) was sequenced for a study of liver allograft versus peripheral blood T cells. Study-wide context: Within transplanted livers, the T cell receptor repertoires were examined and compared against the repertoires present in the peripheral blood of liver transplant recipients.

Trimming removed 0 bases at V and 5 bases at J, with 11 bases between. This CDR3 is built from 15 residues. Germline assignment: CDR1 SGDLS and CDR2 YYNGEE. TCRdb reprocessed the reads with MiXCR, giving one entry per CDR3 protein. The profile covers 7,000 to 9,000 distinct CDR3 sequences, with 17% appearing a single time and under 6% taken by the ten largest. On this clonotype: Its antigen is unidentified.

The study's findings and limits: T cell receptor repertoires inside liver allografts reportedly differed from those in peripheral blood.

The V call is TRBV9, the J call TRBJ2-2; D remains unclear. The source of this sequence is a human patient who had a liver transplant. T cells may partly derive from the graft donor. The CDR3 reads CASSVGASGTGELFF. CDR3 DNA: TGTGCCAGCAGCGTAGGAGCGAGTGGGACCGGGGAGCTGTTTTTT.